The rows below give T cell receptor beta chains drawn from one sample of a study of T-cell reconstitution after alpha-beta-depleted transplantation in children. One entry per CDR3 protein results from TCRdb running MiXCR on the PCR reads. The profile shows 450,000 to 600,000 distinct CDR3 sequences, approximately 32% of them singletons. This specimen was PBMCs from the stem cell graft donor, taken from the stem cell graft. Receptors were obtained from a human donor who donated a stem cell graft to a child with aplastic anemia. Each CDR3 is given without its conserved first and last residue.

V	CDR3
TRBV7-3	ASSQHPSGSGSNEQF
TRBV6-5	ASSYRKSGRASTDTQY
TRBV4-3	ASSPVGRRLYEQF
TRBV7-3	ASSSPPNERF
TRBV5-1	ATKGGVGDGNTIY
TRBV25-1	ASSEYRTGTGLGELF
TRBV7-2	ASSSSGRAVHEQY
TRBV29-1	SVTSGRGTQY
TRBV11-2	ASSRTTGTSGIYNEQF
TRBV12-3/TRBV12-4	ASRMLGGNEKLF
TRBV25-1	ASSPPGTAYEQY
TRBV7-2	ASSFLGHEQY
TRBV20-1	SARLPGLVDREQF
TRBV7-2	ASSLLDGILAKNIQY
TRBV20-1	SAWTGGIQNEKLF
TRBV12-3/TRBV12-4	ASSLKGQGGYGYT
TRBV4-3	ASSQAGMGVTEAF
TRBV4-3	ASSQDRWQGPYNEQF
TRBV29-1	SVARTPANTGELF